Given below is one T cell receptor beta chain in context. This sample was included in a study of blood T cell repertoires in COVID-19. Produced via immunoSEQ multiplex PCR; TCRdb's table is partial and in-frame only. The table includes fewer than 70,000 clones, approximately 84% detected once. Sequenced sample: peripheral blood. The TCR sequence derives from a man in his forties or fifties with COVID-19, enrolled during active disease.

CDR3 nucleotides: TGTGCCAGCAGCTTTGGTGGGACAGGGGATGGCTACACCTTC. Translated, it gives CASSFGGTGDGYTF. The gene calls are TRBV7-9 and TRBJ1-2; 10 nucleotides align to TRBD1. Looked up from germline, CDR1 is SEHNR and CDR2 is FQNEAQ (reference sequence). The V gene end was trimmed by 3 bases and the J gene end by 6 bases; junction bases not matched to a gene: 4. The CDR3 is 14 amino acids.